These T cell receptor beta chains were read from a single sample in a study of blood T cell repertoires in COVID-19. The data were produced by immunoSEQ multiplex PCR, yet TCRdb's version contains in-frame clones alone and is incomplete. The sample gives 260,000 or so clones, about four fifths of which show up once; 7.5% is in the top ten. The sample consisted of peripheral blood. These receptors were collected from a woman aged 80 or older with COVID-19, enrolled during active disease. CDR3s include the opening cysteine and the closing phenylalanine or tryptophan. Each record gives: J gene, V gene, CDR3 protein.

j_call: TRBJ2-7
v_call: TRBV7-2
cdr3_aa: CASSLGTEQYF

j_call: TRBJ1-6
v_call: TRBV18
cdr3_aa: CASSPDIPNSPLHF

j_call: TRBJ1-2
v_call: TRBV10-3
cdr3_aa: CAISNPQGEGGYGYTF

j_call: TRBJ1-4
v_call: TRBV28
cdr3_aa: CASSLSYDSGEKLFF

j_call: TRBJ1-5
v_call: TRBV18
cdr3_aa: CASSGSDSNQPQHF

j_call: TRBJ1-1
v_call: TRBV18
cdr3_aa: CASSPRLGKWDTEAFF

j_call: TRBJ2-1
v_call: TRBV6-1
cdr3_aa: CASSDSSAYNEQFF

j_call: TRBJ2-6
v_call: TRBV7-3
cdr3_aa: CASSRPGQGASGANVLTF

j_call: TRBJ1-1
v_call: TRBV30
cdr3_aa: CAWSVLRGNTEAFF

j_call: TRBJ1-2
v_call: TRBV19
cdr3_aa: CASSIFPGPQGYTF

j_call: TRBJ2-7
v_call: TRBV28
cdr3_aa: CASSTGTATGSSYEQYF

j_call: TRBJ2-3
v_call: TRBV2
cdr3_aa: CASSPGGRDTQYF

j_call: TRBJ2-5
v_call: TRBV7-9
cdr3_aa: CASSLRVGHQETQYF

j_call: TRBJ1-4
v_call: TRBV28
cdr3_aa: CASSSTGTVNEKLFF

j_call: TRBJ2-1
v_call: TRBV6-2/TRBV6-3
cdr3_aa: CASSSLAGAYNEQFF

j_call: TRBJ1-5
v_call: TRBV24-1
cdr3_aa: CATSDGDRGLSQPQHF

j_call: TRBJ1-2
v_call: TRBV5-1
cdr3_aa: CASSLGQGAGYTF

j_call: TRBJ2-4
v_call: TRBV30
cdr3_aa: CAWSQSGAKNIQYF

j_call: TRBJ2-7
v_call: TRBV7-2
cdr3_aa: CASSLLSSYNYEQYF

j_call: TRBJ2-7
v_call: TRBV30
cdr3_aa: CAWMSIQGYEQYF

j_call: TRBJ1-2
v_call: TRBV9
cdr3_aa: CASSVRANYGYTF

j_call: TRBJ1-2
v_call: TRBV10-3
cdr3_aa: CAISADSSYYGYTF

j_call: TRBJ1-1
v_call: TRBV6-6
cdr3_aa: CASSPRLNTEAFF

j_call: TRBJ2-1
v_call: TRBV5-1
cdr3_aa: CASSDGGISSYNEQFF

j_call: TRBJ1-1
v_call: TRBV5-4
cdr3_aa: CASSLRAGLSEAFF

j_call: TRBJ2-3
v_call: TRBV5-1
cdr3_aa: CASSLSGTSSTDTQYF

j_call: TRBJ1-2
v_call: TRBV5-1
cdr3_aa: CASSERTGTGGGYTF

j_call: TRBJ1-5
v_call: TRBV4-1
cdr3_aa: CASSQEDRVNQPQHF

j_call: TRBJ2-3
v_call: TRBV9
cdr3_aa: CASSVEQGREDTQYF